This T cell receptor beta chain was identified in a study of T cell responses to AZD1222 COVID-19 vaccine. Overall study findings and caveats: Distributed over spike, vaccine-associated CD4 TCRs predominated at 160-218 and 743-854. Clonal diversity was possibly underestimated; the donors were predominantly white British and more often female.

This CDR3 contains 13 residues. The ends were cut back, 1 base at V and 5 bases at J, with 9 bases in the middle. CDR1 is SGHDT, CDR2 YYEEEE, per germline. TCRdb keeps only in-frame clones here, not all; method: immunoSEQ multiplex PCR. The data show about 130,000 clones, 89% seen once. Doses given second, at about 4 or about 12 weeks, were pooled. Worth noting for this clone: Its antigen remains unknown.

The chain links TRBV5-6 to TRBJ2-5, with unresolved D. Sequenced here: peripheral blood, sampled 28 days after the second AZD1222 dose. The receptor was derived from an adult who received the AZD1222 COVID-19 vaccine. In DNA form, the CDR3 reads TGTGCCAGCAGCTTGCTGGGATGGGAGACCCAGTACTTC. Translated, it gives CASSLLGWETQYF.